A single sample gave rise to the 10 T cell receptor beta chains below, sequenced in a study of CD4 T cells in relation to SARS-CoV-2 and coronaviruses. TCRdb keeps only in-frame clones here, not all; method: immunoSEQ multiplex PCR. The sample yields approximately 14,000 clones, roughly 78% seen once. CD4+ T cells from unexposed donors were obtained before the COVID-19 pandemic (2011-2018). The cells were cultured for around ten days before CD4+ T cells were isolated. Which antigens these TCRs recognize remains unknown. The specimen sequenced was CD4+ T cells from PBMCs, cultured in vitro. The receptors shown here come from a human donor in good health.

The chain links TRBV18 to TRBJ2-1; D gene uncertain. Germline CDR1 KGHSH, CDR2 LQKENI. V was trimmed by 3 bases and J by 3 bases, leaving 9 bases between them. The CDR3 runs 14 residues. CDR3 loop: CASSPPSGYNEQFF. CDR3 in DNA: TGTGCCAGCTCACCTCCGAGTGGCTACAATGAGCAGTTCTTC.

This sequence joins TRBV5-1 and TRBJ1-5, with D perhaps matching TRBD1 (5 bases). This CDR3 has 15 amino acids. V shed 4 bases and J shed 6 bases, with 17 bases lying between them. Germline-derived CDR1 and CDR2 are SGHRS and YFSETQ. CDR3 sequence reads: CASSPGGTGSQPQHF. CDR3 DNA: TGCGCCAGCAGCCCCGGGGGAACGGGGAGTCAGCCCCAGCATTTT.

The CDR3 bases are TGCGCCAGCAGCTTGGCCCCAGGGGGCGTGGCTGAAGCTTTCTTT. Its translation is CASSLAPGGVAEAFF. The chain couples TRBV5-1 to TRBJ1-1; TRBD1 agrees at 8 bases. The V gene end was trimmed by 0 bases and the J gene end by 6 bases; junction bases not matched to a gene: 7. The CDR3 is 15 residues long. Germline V gene sequence: CDR1 SGHRS, CDR2 YFSETQ.

This clone is a singleton in its sample. The CDR3: CASGNRQPGNTIYF. In DNA, the CDR3 is TGTGCCAGTGGAAACCGACAGCCTGGAAACACCATATATTTT. The J gene is TRBJ1-3, the V gene TRBV19; perhaps TRBD1 as D (5 bases). V gave up 8 bases and J gave up 2 bases, with 13 bases separating them. This CDR3 contains 14 residues. Looked up from germline, CDR1 is LNHDA and CDR2 is SQIVND (reference sequence). Using reference TRBV19 and TRBJ1-3 for the parts outside the CDR3, the full variable domain is DGGITQSPKYLFRKEGQNVTLSCEQNLNHDAMYWYRQDPGQGLRLIYYSQIVNDFQKGDIAEGYSVSREKKESFPLTVTSAQKNPTAFYLCASGNRQPGNTIYFGEGSWLTVV.

This rearrangement joins TRBV3-1 (or the pseudogene TRBV3-2) to TRBJ2-4, with 12 bases identical to TRBD2. V shed 4 bases, J shed 6 bases, and the junction held 4 bases outside the gene matches. Germline V gene sequence: CDR1 LGHDT, CDR2 YNNKEL (reference sequence). This CDR3 region has 15 residues. The CDR3 loop reads CASSPGLAGLNIQYF. CDR3 in DNA: TGTGCCAGCAGCCCGGGACTAGCGGGTTTAAACATTCAGTACTTC.

The chain employs TRBV27 and TRBJ2-3; D gene uncertain. Deletions cut 6 bases from V and 0 bases from J, with 7 bases between. The CDR3 is made up of 13 amino acids. Germline V gene lookup returns CDR1 MNHEY and CDR2 SMNVEV (reference sequence). The CDR3 region has the DNA TGTGCCAGCAGAACCTCTAGCACAGATACGCAGTATTTT. Translating gives CASRTSSTDTQYF.

The gene calls are TRBV18 and TRBJ2-7; D is possibly TRBD1 (6 bases). V was shortened by 5 bases and J by 0 bases, with 11 bases between the two germline ends. CDR1 is KGHSH and CDR2 is LQKENI in the germline V gene. CDR3 length equals 14 residues. The DNA for the CDR3 is TGTGCCAGCTCAAAGGGGGACGCCTCCTACGAGCAGTACTTC. It translates to CASSKGDASYEQYF.

The rearrangement links TRBV19 to TRBJ1-2, with no clear D. V dropped 5 bases and J dropped 8 bases, with 18 bases sitting between them. CDR1 is LNHDA, CDR2 SQIVND, per germline (reference sequence). The CDR3 has 14 residues. The CDR3 DNA reads as TGTGCCAGTAGTCCAGTTGGTGGTTCCGGCGGCTACACCTTC. Translating gives CASSPVGGSGGYTF.

V usage is TRBV19 and J usage is TRBJ2-5; TRBD1 matches at 7 bases. The CDR3 spans 13 residues. CDR1 LNHDA and CDR2 SQIVND come from the germline V gene (reference sequence). The junction had 6 bases not matched to a gene; V was cut back by 6 bases and J by 5 bases. DNA of the CDR3: TGTGCCAGTAGCGACAGGGAAGGGGAGACCCAGTACTTC. It codes for CASSDREGETQYF.

The chain recombines TRBV6-6 with TRBJ2-5, with 8 nucleotides matching TRBD2. The CDR3 is 13 residues long. V lost 8 bases to trimming and J lost 5 bases; unmatched junction nucleotides: 7. CDR1 is MNHNY and CDR2 is SVGAGI in the germline V gene (reference sequence). CDR3 protein: CASLVREGETQYF. The CDR3 DNA sequence: TGTGCCAGCCTCGTTCGGGAGGGCGAGACCCAGTACTTC.